The clone carrying this TCR beta chain was observed a handful of times. Its antigen is still unknown. Molecules of cDNA were individually given unique molecular identifiers that were attached to them. Each CDR3 protein is one row after TCRdb ran MiXCR on the 5' RACE reads. Here the sample spans tens of thousands of distinct CDR3 sequences, roughly 6.1% being singletons. This entry is derived from a study of early T cells in non-severe SARS-CoV-2 infection. Study context: Sequenced bulk RNA came from whole blood that was unsorted, and chains were unpaired.

The CDR3 is made up of 15 amino acids. CDR1 and CDR2 (germline): KGHDR, SFDVKD. Trimming removed 7 bases from V and 5 bases from J; junction bases left unmatched: 7. General observations from the study: VDJdb matches were skewed toward anti-spike CD8 T cell responses.

The sequencing used whole blood, collected at baseline. The chain joins TRBV24-1 to TRBJ2-5; 12 nucleotides match TRBD2. The sequence was obtained from an adult who was a healthcare worker with PCR-confirmed SARS-CoV-2 infection or an uninfected control (not recorded which). CDR3 region: CATSRLAGVVETQYF. The CDR3 coding sequence is TGTGCCACCAGCCGACTAGCGGGAGTGGTGGAGACCCAGTACTTC.